A selection of T cell receptor beta chains follows, all from one sample in a study of shared clonotypes between healthy human individuals. Using immunoSEQ multiplex PCR, the repertoire was profiled, and TCRdb retains in-frame clones only, with some absent. Among some 2.3 million clones listed, 90% to 95% were seen once. The sequencing input was naive CD4+ T cells from PBMCs. The receptors here all came from a man aged 18 to 30 in good health. Some clones in this sample may be carry-over from other donors' samples. Both conserved end residues are part of each CDR3. A D gene is named only where the DNA matches it firmly. Only some rows state a clone size, as once, few, many or a class for expanded clones.

d_gene	abundance	v_gene	j_gene	CDR3nt	CDR3aa
NA	NA	TRBV28	TRBJ2-2	TGTGCCAGCATTGACTCCCCAACCGGGGAGCTGTTTTTT	CASIDSPTGELFF
NA	few	TRBV4-1	TRBJ1-4	TGCGCCAGCAGCCAAGACCAAGGGTTTAGCGAAAAACTGTTTTTT	CASSQDQGFSEKLFF
NA	NA	TRBV30	TRBJ2-1	TGTGCCTGGAGTGTAGGGCTAGACAATGAGCAGTTCTTC	CAWSVGLDNEQFF
NA	NA	TRBV18	TRBJ2-3	TGTGCCAGCTCACCACCGGCAGCATCCTACACAGATACGCAGTATTTT	CASSPPAASYTDTQYF
NA	NA	TRBV7-2	TRBJ2-7	TGTGCCAGCTCGAGACAGGTTGGCTACGAGCAGTACTTC	CASSRQVGYEQYF
NA	NA	TRBV7-3	TRBJ2-3	TGTGCCAGCAGCCAGAGAAGCGGGACAGATACGCAGTATTTT	CASSQRSGTDTQYF
TRBD1	NA	TRBV6-6	TRBJ2-1	TGTGCCAGCAGGGAAAGACAGGGGGTCCGCTATGAGCAGTTCTTC	CASRERQGVRYEQFF
NA	NA	TRBV5-6	TRBJ2-5	TGTGCCAGCAGCTCCAAAGGAAGAGGTCAAGAGACCCAGTACTTC	CASSSKGRGQETQYF
NA	NA	TRBV28	TRBJ2-7	TGTGCCAGCCAGGGGTCGGGACGGTCCGAGCAGTACTTC	CASQGSGRSEQYF
TRBD2	once	TRBV30	TRBJ2-1	TGTGCCTGGAGTGCCCCCCGCCGGGGCGGGAGGTCCCCTAGTGAGCAGTTCTTC	CAWSAPRRGGRSPSEQFF
TRBD2	NA	TRBV6-6	TRBJ2-1	TGTGCCAGCAGTTTTAGCGGGAGAGGCGGTGAGCAGTTCTTC	CASSFSGRGGEQFF
TRBD1	NA	TRBV7-2	TRBJ2-7	TGTGCCAGCAGCCTACAACAGGGGGTCTACGAGCAGTACTTC	CASSLQQGVYEQYF
TRBD2	NA	TRBV7-8	TRBJ2-7	TGTGCCAGCAGCTTAGTTGTTAGCGGGAGTTACGAGCAGTACTTC	CASSLVVSGSYEQYF
NA	NA	TRBV7-2	TRBJ2-1	TGTGCCAGCAGCGTGGGACGGGGGCAGTTCTTC	CASSVGRGQFF
TRBD1	NA	TRBV9	TRBJ1-3	TGTGCCAGCAGCGTAGGTCCCACGACAGGGGGCTCCTCTGGAAACACCATATATTTT	CASSVGPTTGGSSGNTIYF
NA	NA	TRBV2	TRBJ2-7	TGTGCCAGCAGCAGGGACTCCTACGAGCAGTACTTC	CASSRDSYEQYF
NA	NA	TRBV7-8	TRBJ2-7	TGTGCCAGCAGTGTAGCGGCGAGCTCCTACGAGCAGTACTTC	CASSVAASSYEQYF
TRBD1	NA	TRBV6-6	TRBJ2-2	TGTGCCAGCACCCCCACAGGGGCAGGGGCGAACGGGGAGCTGTTTTTT	CASTPTGAGANGELFF
TRBD1	NA	TRBV11-3	TRBJ2-1	TGTGCCAGCAGCCCAACCACAGGGGTGGGTGAGCAGTTCTTC	CASSPTTGVGEQFF
NA	NA	TRBV7-3	TRBJ1-1	TGTGCCAGCAGCTTAGGGGATAGGAACACTGAAGCTTTCTTT	CASSLGDRNTEAFF
NA	NA	TRBV4-2	TRBJ2-1	TGTGCCAGCAGCCAAGACGTCACAGGAGGCATGCAGTTCTTC	CASSQDVTGGMQFF
TRBD1	NA	TRBV2	TRBJ2-3	TGTGCCAGCAGGTACAGGACAGGGGGCAGCACAGATACGCAGTATTTT	CASRYRTGGSTDTQYF
NA	NA	TRBV18	TRBJ1-1	TGTGCCAGCTCACAACAGGAAACAAGGACTGAAGCTTTCTTT	CASSQQETRTEAFF
TRBD1	NA	TRBV28	TRBJ1-2	TGTGCCAGCAGTCCCCACCGGGACAGCTATGGCTACACCTTC	CASSPHRDSYGYTF
NA	NA	TRBV10-3	TRBJ1-5	TGTGCCATCAGTGAAGGCCCCCCGGGTGGCAATCAGCCCCAGCATTTT	CAISEGPPGGNQPQHF
NA	NA	TRBV5-8	TRBJ2-1	TGTGCCAGCAGCTTGCATTTCTCAGGGGGGTTCAGGAATGAGCAGTTCTTC	CASSLHFSGGFRNEQFF
NA	NA	TRBV27	TRBJ1-1	TGTGCCACCACCGACGGAGTGAACACTGAAGCTTTCTTT	CATTDGVNTEAFF
TRBD2	NA	TRBV9	TRBJ2-7	TGTGCCAGCAGCGTCAGCGGGGCTTCCTACGAGCAGTACTTC	CASSVSGASYEQYF
TRBD2	NA	TRBV5-4	TRBJ2-5	TGTGCCAGCAGCTTGGGTCTAGCGGGAGTAGAGACCCAGTACTTC	CASSLGLAGVETQYF
NA	NA	TRBV28	TRBJ2-1	TGTGCCAGCATTCTACTACGACACCTCTACAATGAGCAGTTCTTC	CASILLRHLYNEQFF
TRBD1	NA	TRBV2	TRBJ1-2	TGTGCCAGCCAGGACAGGGCCTTCTATGGCTACACCTTC	CASQDRAFYGYTF
NA	NA	TRBV29-1	TRBJ2-7	TGCAGCGTTGAAAGGGGAAACTACGAGCAGTACTTC	CSVERGNYEQYF
NA	NA	TRBV6-6	TRBJ2-7	TGTGCCAGCAGTTCCCGGGGCCCTGAGGCCTACGAGCAGTACTTC	CASSSRGPEAYEQYF
NA	NA	TRBV5-1	TRBJ2-1	TGCGCCAGCAGCTTCCAACAGGGTGGATACCCTGAGCAGTTCTTC	CASSFQQGGYPEQFF
NA	NA	TRBV28	TRBJ2-5	TGTGCCAGCAGCACGGAGTCAGAGGGCGAGACCCAGTACTTC	CASSTESEGETQYF
TRBD1	NA	TRBV4-1	TRBJ1-4	TGCGCCAGCAGCCAAAGATGGGACAGCAGAAATGAAAAACTGTTTTTT	CASSQRWDSRNEKLFF
NA	NA	TRBV23-1	TRBJ1-1	TGCGCCAGCAGTCAATCGGAAGGTGACACTGAAGCTTTCTTT	CASSQSEGDTEAFF
TRBD2	NA	TRBV28	TRBJ2-7	TGTGCCAGCAGACTAGCGGGAGGGCGAAATCCCGAGCAGTACTTC	CASRLAGGRNPEQYF
NA	NA	TRBV4-1	TRBJ1-2	TGCGCCAGCAGCCCCCAAGAGGGAAGGGATGGCTACACCTTC	CASSPQEGRDGYTF
NA	NA	TRBV6-5	TRBJ2-3	TGTGCCTCCCAGGGCAGGGCAGATACGCAGTATTTT	CASQGRADTQYF
NA	NA	TRBV30	TRBJ2-7	TGTGCCTGGAGTGTCTTAGGCTTCTACGAGCAGTACTTC	CAWSVLGFYEQYF
TRBD2	once	TRBV18	TRBJ2-2	TGTGCCAGCTCACCATTGACTAGCGGCACCGGGGAGCTGTTTTTT	CASSPLTSGTGELFF
TRBD1	once	TRBV5-1	TRBJ2-7	TGCGCCAGCAGCTTGGCCCCCCAGGGGGCTTACGAGCAGTACTTC	CASSLAPQGAYEQYF
NA	NA	TRBV9	TRBJ2-7	TGTGCCAGCAGCGTCGCCCCCAGGTTCGACGAGCAGTACTTC	CASSVAPRFDEQYF